The source of this T cell receptor (beta chain) is a study of cytomegalovirus exposure and HLA in healthy donors. From germline, CDR1 is SEHNR and CDR2 FQNEAQ (reference sequence). The CDR3 totals 15 residues. The ends lost 5 bases at V and 2 bases at J; junction bases unmatched: 4. The study ran its PCR with 60 Vbeta and 13 Jbeta primers. Using immunoSEQ multiplex PCR, the repertoire was profiled, and TCRdb retains in-frame clones only, with some absent. The repertoire includes 150,000 to 200,000 clones, roughly four fifths of them detected once, and around 2% sits in the top ten. The clonotype comes from a man between 18 and 35 years old in good health and CMV-seronegative. This sequence joins TRBV7-9 and TRBJ1-5; 9 bases line up with TRBD1. The sample comprised PBMCs. In DNA, the CDR3 is TGTGCCAGCAGCCCGGGACAGGGAGGCAATCAGCCCCAGCATTTT. Amino acid sequence: CASSPGQGGNQPQHF.